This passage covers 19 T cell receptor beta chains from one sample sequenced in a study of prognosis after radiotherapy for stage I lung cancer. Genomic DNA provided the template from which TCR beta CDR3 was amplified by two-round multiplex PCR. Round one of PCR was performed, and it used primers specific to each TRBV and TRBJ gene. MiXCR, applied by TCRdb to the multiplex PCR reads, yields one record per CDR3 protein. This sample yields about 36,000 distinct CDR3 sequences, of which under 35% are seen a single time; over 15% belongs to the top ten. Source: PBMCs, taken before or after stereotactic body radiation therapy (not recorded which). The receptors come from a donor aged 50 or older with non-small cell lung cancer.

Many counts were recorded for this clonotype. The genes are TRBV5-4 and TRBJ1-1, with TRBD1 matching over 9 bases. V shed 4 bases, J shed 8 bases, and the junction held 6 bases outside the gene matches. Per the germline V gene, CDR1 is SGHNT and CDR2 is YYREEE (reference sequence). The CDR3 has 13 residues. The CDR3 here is CASSITGGTEAFF. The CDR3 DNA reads TGTGCCAGCAGCATTACAGGGGGCACCGAAGCTTTCTTT. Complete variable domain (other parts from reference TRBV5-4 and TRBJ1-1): ETGVTQSPTHLIKTRGQQVTLRCSSQSGHNTVSWYQQALGQGPQFIFQYYREEENGRGNFPPRFSGLQFPNYSSELNVNALELDDSALYLCASSITGGTEAFFGQGTRLTVV.

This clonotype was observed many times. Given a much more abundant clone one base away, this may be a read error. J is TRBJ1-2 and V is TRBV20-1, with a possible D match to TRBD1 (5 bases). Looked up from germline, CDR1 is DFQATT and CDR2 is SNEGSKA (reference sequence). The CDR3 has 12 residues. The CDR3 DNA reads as TGCATCCCAGAGAACAGGAACTATGGCTACACCTTC. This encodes CIPENRNYGYTF.

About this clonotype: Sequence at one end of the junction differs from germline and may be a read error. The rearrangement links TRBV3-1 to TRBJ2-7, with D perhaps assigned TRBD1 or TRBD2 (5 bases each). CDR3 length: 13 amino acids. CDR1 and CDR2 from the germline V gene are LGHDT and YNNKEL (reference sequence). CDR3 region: CAISLRTGHEQYF. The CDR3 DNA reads TGTGCCATCAGCCTGAGGACGGGGCACGAGCAGTACTTC.

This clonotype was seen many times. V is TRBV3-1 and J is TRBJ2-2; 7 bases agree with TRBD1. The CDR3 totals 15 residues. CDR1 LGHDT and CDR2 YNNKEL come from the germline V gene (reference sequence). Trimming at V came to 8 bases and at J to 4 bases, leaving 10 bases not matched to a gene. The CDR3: CASGVTGRGTGELFF. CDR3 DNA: TGTGCCAGCGGCGTGACAGGGAGAGGCACCGGGGAGCTGTTTTTT.

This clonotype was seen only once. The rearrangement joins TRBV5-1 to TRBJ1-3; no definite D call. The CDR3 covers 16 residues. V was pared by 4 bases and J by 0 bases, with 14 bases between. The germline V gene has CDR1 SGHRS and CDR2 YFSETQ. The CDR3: CASSLKTHYSGNTIYF. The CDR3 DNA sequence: TGCGCCAGCAGCCTAAAGACGCACTACTCTGGAAACACCATATATTTT. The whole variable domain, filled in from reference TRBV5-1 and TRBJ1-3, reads KAGVTQTPRYLIKTRGQQVTLSCSPISGHRSVSWYQQTPGQGLQFLFEYFSETQRNKGNFPGRFSGRQFSNSRSEMNVSTLELGDSALYLCASSLKTHYSGNTIYFGEGSWLTVV.

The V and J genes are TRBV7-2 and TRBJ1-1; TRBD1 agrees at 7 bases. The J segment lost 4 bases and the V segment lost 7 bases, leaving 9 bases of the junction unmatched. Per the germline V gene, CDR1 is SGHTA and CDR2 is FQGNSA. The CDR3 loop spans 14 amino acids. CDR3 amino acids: CASIFRGESTEAFF. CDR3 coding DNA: TGTGCCAGCATCTTCAGGGGGGAGAGCACTGAAGCTTTCTTT.

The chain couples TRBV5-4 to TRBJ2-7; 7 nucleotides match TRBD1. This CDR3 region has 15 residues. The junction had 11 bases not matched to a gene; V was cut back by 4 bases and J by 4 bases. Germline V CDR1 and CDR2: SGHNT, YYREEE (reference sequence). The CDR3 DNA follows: TGTGCCAGCAGCCCTCTACCGACAGGGTTATACGAGCAGTACTTC. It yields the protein CASSPLPTGLYEQYF.

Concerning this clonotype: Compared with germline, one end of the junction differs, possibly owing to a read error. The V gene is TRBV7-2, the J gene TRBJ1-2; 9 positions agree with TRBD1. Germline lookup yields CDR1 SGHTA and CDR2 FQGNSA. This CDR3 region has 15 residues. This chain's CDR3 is CSSSLTGQGGYGYTF. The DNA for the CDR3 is TGTTCCAGCAGCTTAACGGGACAGGGTGGCTATGGCTACACCTTC.

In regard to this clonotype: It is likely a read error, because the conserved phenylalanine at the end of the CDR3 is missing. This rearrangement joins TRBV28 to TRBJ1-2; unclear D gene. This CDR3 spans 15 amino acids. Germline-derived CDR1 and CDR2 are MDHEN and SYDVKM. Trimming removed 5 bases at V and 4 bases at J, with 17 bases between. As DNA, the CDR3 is TGTGCCAGCAGTCCGCGACATGGATTGGGCTATGGCTACACCTCC. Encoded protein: CASSPRHGLGYGYTS.

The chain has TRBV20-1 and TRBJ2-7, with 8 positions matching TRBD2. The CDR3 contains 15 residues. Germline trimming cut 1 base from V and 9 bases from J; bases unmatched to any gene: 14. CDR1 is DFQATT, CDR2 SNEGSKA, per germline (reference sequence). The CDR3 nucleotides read TGCAGTGCTAGAGCCTCCCTATCGGGAGGGCATCCGCAGTACTTC. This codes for CSARASLSGGHPQYF.

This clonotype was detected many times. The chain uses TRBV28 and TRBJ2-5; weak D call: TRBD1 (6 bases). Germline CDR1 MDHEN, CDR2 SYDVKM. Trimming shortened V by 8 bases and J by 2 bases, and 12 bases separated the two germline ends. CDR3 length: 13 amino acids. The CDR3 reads CASRDTAQETQYF. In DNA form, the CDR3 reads TGTGCCAGCCGGGACACGGCGCAAGAGACCCAGTACTTC.

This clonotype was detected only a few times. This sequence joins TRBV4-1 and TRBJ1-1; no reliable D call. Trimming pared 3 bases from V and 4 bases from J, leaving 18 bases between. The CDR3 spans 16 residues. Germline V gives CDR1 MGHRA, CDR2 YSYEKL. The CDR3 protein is CASSHYRSPSGTEAFF. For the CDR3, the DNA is TGCGCCAGCAGCCATTATCGGAGCCCCAGCGGCACTGAAGCTTTCTTT.

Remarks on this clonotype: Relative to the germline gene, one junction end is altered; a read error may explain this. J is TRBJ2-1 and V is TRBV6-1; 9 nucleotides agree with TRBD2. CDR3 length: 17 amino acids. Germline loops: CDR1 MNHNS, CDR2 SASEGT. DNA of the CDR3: TGTGCCAGCATTATGTCCGGGACTAGCCGCTCCTACAATGAGCAGTTCTTT. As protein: CASIMSGTSRSYNEQFF.

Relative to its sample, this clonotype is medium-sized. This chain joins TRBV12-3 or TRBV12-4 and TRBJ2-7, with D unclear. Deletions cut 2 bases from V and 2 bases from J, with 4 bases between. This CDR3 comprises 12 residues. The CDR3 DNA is TGTGCCAGCAGTTTAAATGCCTACGAGCAGTACTTC. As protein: CASSLNAYEQYF.

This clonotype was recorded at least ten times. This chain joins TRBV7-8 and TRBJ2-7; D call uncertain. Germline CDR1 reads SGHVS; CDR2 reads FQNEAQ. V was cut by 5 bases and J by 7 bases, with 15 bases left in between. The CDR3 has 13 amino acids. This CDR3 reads CASSPYRLGEQYF. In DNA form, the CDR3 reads TGTGCCAGCAGCCCGTATCGACTTGGGGAGCAGTACTTC.

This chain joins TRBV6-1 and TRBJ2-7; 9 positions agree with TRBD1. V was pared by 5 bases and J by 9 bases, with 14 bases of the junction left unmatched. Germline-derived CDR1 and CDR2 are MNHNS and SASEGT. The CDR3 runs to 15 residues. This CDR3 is CASSPRDRVLNGQYF. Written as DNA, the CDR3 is TGTGCCAGCAGTCCCCGGGACAGGGTATTGAACGGGCAGTACTTC.

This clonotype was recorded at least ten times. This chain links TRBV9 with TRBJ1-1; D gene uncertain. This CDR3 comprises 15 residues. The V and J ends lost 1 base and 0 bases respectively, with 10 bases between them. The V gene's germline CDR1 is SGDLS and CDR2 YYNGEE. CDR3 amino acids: CASSVSLAMNTEAFF. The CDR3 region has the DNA TGTGCCAGCAGCGTAAGCCTGGCTATGAACACTGAAGCTTTCTTT. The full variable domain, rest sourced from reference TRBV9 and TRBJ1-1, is DSGVTQTPKHLITATGQRVTLRCSPRSGDLSVYWYQQSLDQGLQFLIQYYNGEERAKGNILERFSAQQFPDLHSELNLSSLELGDSALYFCASSVSLAMNTEAFFGQGTRLTVV.

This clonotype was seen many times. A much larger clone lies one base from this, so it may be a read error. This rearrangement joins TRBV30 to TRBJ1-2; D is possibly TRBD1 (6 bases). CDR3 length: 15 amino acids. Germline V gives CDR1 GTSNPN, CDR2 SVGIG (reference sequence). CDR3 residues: CAWSPPLGGNYGYAF. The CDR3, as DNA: TGTGCCTGGAGTCCCCCTCTAGGGGGGAACTATGGCTACGCCTTC.

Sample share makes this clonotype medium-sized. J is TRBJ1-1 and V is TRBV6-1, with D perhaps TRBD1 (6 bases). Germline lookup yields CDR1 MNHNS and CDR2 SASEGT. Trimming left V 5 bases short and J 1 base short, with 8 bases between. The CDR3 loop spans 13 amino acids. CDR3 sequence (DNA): TGTGCCAGCAGTTTGACAGGGAACACTGAAGCTTTCTTT. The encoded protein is CASSLTGNTEAFF.